This T cell receptor (beta chain) was captured in a study of blood T cell repertoires in COVID-19. The data were produced by immunoSEQ multiplex PCR, yet TCRdb's version contains in-frame clones alone and is incomplete. The table has approximately 210,000 clones, 88% seen once; the top ten hold about 1.7%. V dropped 0 bases and J dropped 1 base, with 9 bases sitting between them. The germline V gene has CDR1 MGHDK and CDR2 SYGVNS. The CDR3 loop spans 15 amino acids. The origin of this receptor is a man between 65 and 85 years old with acute or convalescent COVID-19. This rearrangement joins TRBV25-1 to TRBJ1-1; D uncertain. The sequenced sample was peripheral blood. The CDR3 sequence: CASSEYGDWNTEAFF. CDR3 bases: TGTGCCAGCAGTGAATACGGGGATTGGAACACTGAAGCTTTCTTT.